Reported below is one TCR beta chain. Its antigen is currently unknown. TCRdb independently ran MiXCR on the RT-PCR reads; one entry per CDR3 protein. The sample includes roughly 500,000 distinct CDR3 sequences, approximately 16% seen only once; the top ten take roughly 3%. This sample was taken from a study of response to subunit inactivated influenza vaccine. Study-wide points: New T cells are recruited in small numbers by each seasonal influenza vaccination, according to the authors' suggestion.

The sample consisted of CD4+ T cells sorted from PBMCs, taken around 25 months after vaccination. This TCR derives from a man aged 50 to 69 who received an inactivated influenza vaccine.

CDR3 sequence: CASSPRERGEQFF. The CDR3, as DNA: TGTGCCAGCTCACCGCGGGAGAGGGGTGAGCAGTTCTTC. V and J are TRBV18 and TRBJ2-1; 7 positions match TRBD2. CDR1 and CDR2 (germline): KGHSH, LQKENI. Losses at the gene ends were 3 bases for V and 9 bases for J; bases not matched to a gene: 5. The CDR3 consists of 13 residues.